Sequencing of this T cell receptor (beta chain) was carried out in a study of cytomegalovirus exposure and HLA in healthy donors. The CDR3 extends over 15 amino acids. Germline-derived CDR1 and CDR2 are MDHEN and SYDVKM. V lost 6 bases and J 4 bases, leaving 15 bases between the germline ends. The primer mix had 60 Vbeta and 13 Jbeta primers. Clones were sequenced by immunoSEQ multiplex PCR, and TCRdb holds only the in-frame ones, with some missing. This listing includes some 71,000 clones. The V and J genes are TRBV28 and TRBJ2-2; possibly TRBD1 for D (6 bases). The sample was PBMCs. This TCR was recovered from a woman aged 25 to 39 in good health and CMV-seronegative. The CDR3: CASSRTRGSTGELFF. CDR3 DNA: TGTGCCAGCAGCCGGACGAGGGGGAGCACCGGGGAGCTGTTTTTT.